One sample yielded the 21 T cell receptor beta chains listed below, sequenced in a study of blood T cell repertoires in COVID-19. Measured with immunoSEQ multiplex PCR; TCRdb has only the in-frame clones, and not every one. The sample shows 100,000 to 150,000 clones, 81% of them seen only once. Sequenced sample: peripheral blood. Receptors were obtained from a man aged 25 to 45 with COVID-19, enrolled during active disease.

The CDR3 reads CAISEGDFNYGYTF. The CDR3, as DNA: TGTGCCATCAGTGAAGGGGATTTTAACTATGGCTACACCTTC. The J gene is TRBJ1-2, the V gene TRBV10-3; a weak D match, TRBD1 (5 bases). Trimming cost V 3 bases and J 1 base, with 9 bases left between them. The CDR3 consists of 14 residues. Germline V gives CDR1 ENHRY, CDR2 SYGVKD.

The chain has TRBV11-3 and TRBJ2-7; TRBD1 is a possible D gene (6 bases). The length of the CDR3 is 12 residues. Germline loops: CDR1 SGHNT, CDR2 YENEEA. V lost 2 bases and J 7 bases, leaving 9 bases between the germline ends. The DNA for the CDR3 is TGTGCCAGCAGCTTACAGGGGTGGGAGCAGTACTTC. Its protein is CASSLQGWEQYF.

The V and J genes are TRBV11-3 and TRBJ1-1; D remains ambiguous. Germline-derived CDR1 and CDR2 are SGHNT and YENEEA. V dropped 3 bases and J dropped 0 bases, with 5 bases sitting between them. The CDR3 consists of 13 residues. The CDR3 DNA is TGTGCCAGCAGCTTTTTCTTGAACACTGAAGCTTTCTTT. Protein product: CASSFFLNTEAFF.

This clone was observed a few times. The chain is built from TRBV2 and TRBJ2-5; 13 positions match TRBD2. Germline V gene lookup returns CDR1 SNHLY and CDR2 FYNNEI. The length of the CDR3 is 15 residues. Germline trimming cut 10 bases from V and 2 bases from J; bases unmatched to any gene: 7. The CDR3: CATRGTSGDQETQYF. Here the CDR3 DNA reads TGTGCCACGCGAGGGACTAGCGGGGATCAAGAGACCCAGTACTTC. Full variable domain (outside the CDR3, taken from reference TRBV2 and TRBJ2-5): EPEVTQTPSHQVTQMGQEVILRCVPISNHLYFYWYRQILGQKVEFLVSFYNNEISEKSEIFDDQFSVERPDGSNFTLKIRSTKLEDSAMYFCATRGTSGDQETQYFGPGTRLLVL.

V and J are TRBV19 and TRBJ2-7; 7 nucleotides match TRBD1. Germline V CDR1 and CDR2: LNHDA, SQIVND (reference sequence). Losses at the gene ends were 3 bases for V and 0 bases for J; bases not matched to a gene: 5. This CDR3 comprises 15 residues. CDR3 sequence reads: CASSIGRDSSYEQYF. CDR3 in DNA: TGTGCCAGTAGTATCGGAAGGGACAGCTCCTACGAGCAGTACTTC.

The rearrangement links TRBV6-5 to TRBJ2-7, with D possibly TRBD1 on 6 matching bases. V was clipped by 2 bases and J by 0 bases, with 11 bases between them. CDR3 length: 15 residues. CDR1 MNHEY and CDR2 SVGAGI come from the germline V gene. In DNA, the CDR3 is TGTGCCAGCAGTTACGGGCCCAGGGGCTCCTACGAGCAGTACTTC. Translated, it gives CASSYGPRGSYEQYF.

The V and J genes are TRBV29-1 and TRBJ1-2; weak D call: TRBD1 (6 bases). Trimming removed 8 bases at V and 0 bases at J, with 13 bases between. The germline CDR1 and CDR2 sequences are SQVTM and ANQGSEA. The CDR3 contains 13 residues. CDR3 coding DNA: TGCAGCTTAAACAGGGTCGCTAACTATGGCTACACCTTC. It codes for CSLNRVANYGYTF.

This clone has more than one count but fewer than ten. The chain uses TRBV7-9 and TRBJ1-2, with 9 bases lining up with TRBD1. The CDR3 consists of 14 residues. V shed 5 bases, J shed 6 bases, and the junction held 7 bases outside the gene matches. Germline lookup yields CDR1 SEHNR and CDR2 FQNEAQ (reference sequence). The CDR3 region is CASSPGQGSDGYTF. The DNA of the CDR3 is TGTGCCAGCAGCCCCGGACAGGGGTCGGATGGCTACACCTTC.

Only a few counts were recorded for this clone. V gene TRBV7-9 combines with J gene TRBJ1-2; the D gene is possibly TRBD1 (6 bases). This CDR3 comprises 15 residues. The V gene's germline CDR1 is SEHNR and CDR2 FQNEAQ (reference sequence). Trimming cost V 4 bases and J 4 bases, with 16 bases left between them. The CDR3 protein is CASSSGSRGLYGYTF. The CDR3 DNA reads TGTGCCAGCAGCTCAGGAAGCAGGGGCCTCTATGGCTACACCTTC.

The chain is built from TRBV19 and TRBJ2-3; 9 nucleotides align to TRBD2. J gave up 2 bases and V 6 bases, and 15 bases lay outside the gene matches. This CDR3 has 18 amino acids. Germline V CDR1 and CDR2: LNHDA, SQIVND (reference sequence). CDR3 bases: TGTGCCAGTAGAGGGGGGCGCCAATCTAGCGGGGTCACAGATACGCAGTATTTT. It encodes CASRGGRQSSGVTDTQYF.

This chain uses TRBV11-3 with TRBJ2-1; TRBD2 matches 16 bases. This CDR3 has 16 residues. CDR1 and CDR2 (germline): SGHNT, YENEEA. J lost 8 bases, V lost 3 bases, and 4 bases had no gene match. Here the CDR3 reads CASSLGLAGGLDEQFF. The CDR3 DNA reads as TGTGCCAGCAGCTTGGGACTAGCGGGAGGGCTCGATGAGCAGTTCTTC.

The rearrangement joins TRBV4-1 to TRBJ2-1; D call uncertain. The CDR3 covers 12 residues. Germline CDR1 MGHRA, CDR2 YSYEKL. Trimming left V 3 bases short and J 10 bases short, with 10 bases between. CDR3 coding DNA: TGCGCCAGCAGCCATAATGCAGGAGAGCAGTTCTTC. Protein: CASSHNAGEQFF.

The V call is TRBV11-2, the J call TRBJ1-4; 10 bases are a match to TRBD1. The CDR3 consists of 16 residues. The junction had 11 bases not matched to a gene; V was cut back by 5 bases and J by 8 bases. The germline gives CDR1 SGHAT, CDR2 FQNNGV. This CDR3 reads CASSPTWGQGREKLFF. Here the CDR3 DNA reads TGTGCCAGCAGCCCCACGTGGGGACAGGGGAGGGAAAAACTGTTTTTT. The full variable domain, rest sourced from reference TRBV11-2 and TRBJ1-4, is EAGVAQSPRYKIIEKRQSVAFWCNPISGHATLYWYQQILGQGPKLLIQFQNNGVVDDSQLPKDRFSAERLKGVDSTLKIQPAKLEDSAVYLCASSPTWGQGREKLFFGSGTQLSVL.

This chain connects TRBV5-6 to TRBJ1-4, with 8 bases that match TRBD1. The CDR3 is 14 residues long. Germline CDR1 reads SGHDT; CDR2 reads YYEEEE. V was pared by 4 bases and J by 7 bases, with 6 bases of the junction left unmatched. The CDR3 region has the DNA TGTGCCAGCAGCCTTGACAGGGGCAGTGAAAAACTGTTTTTT. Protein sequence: CASSLDRGSEKLFF.

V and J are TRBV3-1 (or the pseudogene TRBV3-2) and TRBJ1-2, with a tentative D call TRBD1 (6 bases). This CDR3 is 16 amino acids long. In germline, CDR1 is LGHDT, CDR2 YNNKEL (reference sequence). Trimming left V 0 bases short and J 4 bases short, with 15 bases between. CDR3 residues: CASSQDQGLRGYGYTF. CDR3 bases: TGTGCCAGCAGCCAAGATCAGGGCCTCAGGGGCTATGGCTACACCTTC.

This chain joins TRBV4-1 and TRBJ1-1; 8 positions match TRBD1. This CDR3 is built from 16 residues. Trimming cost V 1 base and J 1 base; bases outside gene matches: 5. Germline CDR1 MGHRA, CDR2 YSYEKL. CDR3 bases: TGCGCCAGCAGCCAAGGGACAGGGCTGGAGAACACTGAAGCTTTCTTT. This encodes CASSQGTGLENTEAFF.

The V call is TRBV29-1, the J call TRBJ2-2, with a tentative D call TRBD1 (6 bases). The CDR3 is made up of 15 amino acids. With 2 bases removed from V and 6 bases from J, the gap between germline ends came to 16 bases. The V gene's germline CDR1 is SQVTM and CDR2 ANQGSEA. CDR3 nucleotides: TGCAGCGTTGAATTGGGGGCGCGTGAGGCCGGGGAGCTGTTTTTT. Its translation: CSVELGAREAGELFF.

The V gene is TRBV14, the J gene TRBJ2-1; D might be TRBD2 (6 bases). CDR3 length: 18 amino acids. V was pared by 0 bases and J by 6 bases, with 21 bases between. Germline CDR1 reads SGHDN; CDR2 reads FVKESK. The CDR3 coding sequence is TGTGCCAGCAGCCAAGATCACCCGCGGGACCAGTCCCTCAATGAGCAGTTCTTC. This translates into CASSQDHPRDQSLNEQFF.

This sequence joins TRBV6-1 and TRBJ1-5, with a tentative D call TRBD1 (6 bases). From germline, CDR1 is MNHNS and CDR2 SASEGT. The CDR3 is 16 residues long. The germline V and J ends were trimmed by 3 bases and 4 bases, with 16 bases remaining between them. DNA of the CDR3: TGTGCCAGCAGTGACGAGGGCAGGGGTTTGAATCAGCCCCAGCATTTT. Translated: CASSDEGRGLNQPQHF.

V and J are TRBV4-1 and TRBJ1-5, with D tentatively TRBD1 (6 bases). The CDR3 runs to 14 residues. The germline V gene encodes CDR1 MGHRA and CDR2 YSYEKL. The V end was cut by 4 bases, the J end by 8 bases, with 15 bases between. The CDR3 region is CASSPRNPGEPQHF. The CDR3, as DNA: TGCGCCAGCAGCCCCCGAAACCCAGGGGAGCCCCAGCATTTT.

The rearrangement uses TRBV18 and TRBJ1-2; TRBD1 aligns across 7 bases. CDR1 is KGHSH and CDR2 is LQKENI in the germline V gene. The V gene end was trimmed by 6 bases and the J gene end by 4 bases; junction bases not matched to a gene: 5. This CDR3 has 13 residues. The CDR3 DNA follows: TGTGCCAGCTCCCCGAGGGACAGCTATGGCTACACCTTC. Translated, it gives CASSPRDSYGYTF.